This section outlines one T cell receptor beta chain sequence together with its context. The antigen remains undetermined. The data are from a study of regulatory T cells in long-lasting Graves disease. Study results and limitations: Persistent patients had a count of shared public clonotypes (about 2,500) that exceeded that of new patients (around 910).

CDR1 is MDHEN and CDR2 is SYDVKM in the germline V gene. The J segment lost 6 bases and the V segment lost 1 base, leaving 7 bases of the junction unmatched. The CDR3 contains 16 residues. Arm-PCR of CDR3 regions and iRepertoire HTBI primers were the basis on which TCR beta libraries were built. The authors' processing: The identification of under 65 TRBV and some 14 TRBJ segments was made across samples. TCRdb itself ran the multiplex PCR reads through MiXCR, one entry per CDR3 protein. Here the V and J calls rest on TCRdb's processing, not on the authors' analysis. Of more than 400,000 distinct CDR3 sequences detected, 15% to 20% appear once; the ten largest clones hold approximately 11%. Stated time point: newly diagnosed GD, antithyroid drugs for less than 3 months. RNA from PBMCs was the source of the TCR library. The same data also went into a second study, on T cells in Graves' hyperthyroidism and ophthalmopathy. From that paper: Carried out on the TCR CDR3, a first-round RT-PCR used the HTBI primer set.

The origin of this receptor is a young woman with Graves disease. This sample comprised peripheral blood mononuclear cells (PBMCs), obtained at new diagnosis, from a patient treated with antithyroid drugs. V gene TRBV28 combines with J gene TRBJ2-1; 9 bases agree with TRBD2. CDR3 bases: TGTGCCAGCAGTTTATTTGTGACTAGCGGATCCAATGAGCAGTTCTTC. Its protein is CASSLFVTSGSNEQFF.